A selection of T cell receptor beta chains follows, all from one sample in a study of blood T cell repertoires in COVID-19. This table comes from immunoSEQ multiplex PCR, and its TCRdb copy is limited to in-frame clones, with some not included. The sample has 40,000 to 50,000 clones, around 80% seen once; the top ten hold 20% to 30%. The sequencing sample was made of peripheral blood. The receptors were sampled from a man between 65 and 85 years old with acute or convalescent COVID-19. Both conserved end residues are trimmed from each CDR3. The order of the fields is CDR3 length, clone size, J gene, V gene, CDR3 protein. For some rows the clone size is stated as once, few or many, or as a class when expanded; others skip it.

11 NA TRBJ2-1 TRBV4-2 ASSLTRVNEQF
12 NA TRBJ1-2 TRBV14 ASSPQGRNYGYT
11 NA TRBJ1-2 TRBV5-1 ASSPDRGTGYT
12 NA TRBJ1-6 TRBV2 ASSPRGRASPLH
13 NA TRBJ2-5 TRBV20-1 SASSEGTARETQY
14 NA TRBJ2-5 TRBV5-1 ASSLVSGGPGKTQY
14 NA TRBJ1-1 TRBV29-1 SVVLFRGLSRTEAF
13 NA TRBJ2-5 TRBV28 ASSPRANGGETQY
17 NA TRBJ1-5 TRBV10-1 ASSEFEQGATLGNQPQH
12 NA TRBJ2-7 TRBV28 ASSLLSGIHEQY
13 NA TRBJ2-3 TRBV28 ASREGLSYTDTQY
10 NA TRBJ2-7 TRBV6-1 ASSEVYYEQY
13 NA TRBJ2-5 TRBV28 ASSKLPAGRETQY
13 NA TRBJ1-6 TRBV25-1 ASSEVIEGYSPLH
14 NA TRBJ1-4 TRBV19 ASRPGQGLSNEKLF
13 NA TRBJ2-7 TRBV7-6 ASSLGLAGPYEQY
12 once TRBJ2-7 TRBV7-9 ASSPPGLVYEQY
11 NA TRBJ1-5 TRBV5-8 ASRRTGNQPQH
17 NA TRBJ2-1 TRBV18 ASSPKATGLAGEADEQF
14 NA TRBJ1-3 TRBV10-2 ASSIAGSPSGNTIY
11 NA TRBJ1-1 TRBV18 ASSPSGITEAF
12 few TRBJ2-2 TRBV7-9 ASSFSGRAGELF
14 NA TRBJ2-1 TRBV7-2 ASSLLSGQSYNEQF
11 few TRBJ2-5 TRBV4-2 ASSEGVEETQY
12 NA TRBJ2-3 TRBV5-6 ASRVAGSTDTQY
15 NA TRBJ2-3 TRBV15 ATSRDRGAGGPDTQY
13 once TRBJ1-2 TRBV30 AWRPPGTDGYGYT
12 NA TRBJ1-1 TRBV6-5 ASSLNADRGHAF
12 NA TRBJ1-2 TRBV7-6 ASSPLSANYGYT
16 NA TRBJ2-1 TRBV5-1 ASSSGRYTAGIGNEQF
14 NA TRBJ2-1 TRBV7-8 ASSLGGGLSYNEQF
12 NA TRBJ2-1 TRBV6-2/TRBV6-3 ASSYPLAGDEQF
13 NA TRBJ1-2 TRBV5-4 ASSLGRGQNYGYT
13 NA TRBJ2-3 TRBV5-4 ASSYPGGASDTQY
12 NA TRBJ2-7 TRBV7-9 ASSPGRRGNEQY
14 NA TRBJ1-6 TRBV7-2 ASSSGWTIRESPLH
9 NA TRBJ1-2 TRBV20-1 SASPSYGYT
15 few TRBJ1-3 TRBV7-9 ASSPRQAVLSGNTIY
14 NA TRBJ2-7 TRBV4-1 ASSQEQGTSSYEQY
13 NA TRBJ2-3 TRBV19 ASSIERQNTDTQY
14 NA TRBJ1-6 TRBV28 ASSPSSPGDNSPLH
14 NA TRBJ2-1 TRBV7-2 ASSLAGGNSYNEQF
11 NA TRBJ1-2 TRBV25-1 ASSVGGDYGYT
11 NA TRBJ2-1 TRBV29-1 SVAGAVYNEQF
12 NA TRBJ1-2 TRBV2 ASSAQGPDYGYT